What follows describes a single T cell receptor (beta chain). The sample comes from a study of shared clonotypes between healthy human individuals. In the study overall: Per donor, CD8 memory used one plate, CD8 naive used two, CD4 memory used three and CD4 naive used three.

It was into CD45RA+ naive and CD45RA-negative memory subsets that the CD4+ cells were split. Libraries were prepared by immunoSEQ multiplex PCR; TCRdb keeps only in-frame clonotypes and omits some of them. The sample lists approximately 2.5 million clones, around 94% seen once, with around 0.14% in the top ten. V was trimmed by 8 bases and J by 1 base, leaving 10 bases between them. The CDR3 is made up of 13 amino acids. The germline V gene encodes CDR1 MDHEN and CDR2 SYDVKM. The clonotype comes from a man younger than 35 in good health. The chain has TRBV28 and TRBJ2-3, with TRBD1 as a possible D gene (5 bases). Material for sequencing was naive CD4+ T cells sorted from blood. Subset given: CD45RA+ positively selected. For the CDR3, the DNA is TGTGCCAGCGACGCCAGGGGCACAGATACGCAGTATTTT. Translating it yields CASDARGTDTQYF.